This T cell receptor beta chain was documented in a study of control samples from healthy donors and cancer patients. Sequenced by immunoSEQ multiplex PCR; TCRdb stores in-frame clones only, minus some. The table shows about 170,000 clones, with 80% to 90% occurring only once. V was pared by 1 base and J by 2 bases, with 4 bases of the junction left unmatched. The CDR3 is 15 residues long. Germline V gives CDR1 KGHSH, CDR2 LQKENI. The V call is TRBV18, the J call TRBJ2-5, with TRBD1 matching 7 bases. The sequencing input was blood. The receptor was isolated from a man aged 30-40 years in good health. CDR3 sequence reads: CASSPLGTAQETQYF. Here the CDR3 DNA reads TGTGCCAGCTCACCACTAGGGACAGCGCAAGAGACCCAGTACTTC.